These T cell receptor beta chains were read from a single sample in a study of T cells in tuberculosis. Clones were sequenced by immunoSEQ multiplex PCR, and TCRdb holds only the in-frame ones, with some missing. The sample records 35,000 to 40,000 clones, around 93% being singletons. Sequenced sample: PBMCs. The receptors were gathered from a donor aged 10 to 29 with latent tuberculosis or without tuberculosis infection. Some clones in this sample may be carry-over from other donors' samples. Both conserved end residues are part of each CDR3. Each record gives: J gene, V gene, clone size, D gene, CDR3 protein, CDR3 DNA. D genes are given only for firm matches. For some rows the clone size is stated as once, few or many, or as a class when expanded; others skip it.

>TRBJ2-3|TRBV6-5|.|.
CASSYPGQGADTQYF
TGTGCCAGCAGTTACCCGGGACAAGGGGCAGATACGCAGTATTTT
>TRBJ1-1|TRBV12-5|.|TRBD1
CASGLFPGGRGNTEAFF
TGTGCTAGTGGTTTGTTTCCAGGGGGCAGGGGGAACACTGAAGCTTTCTTT
>TRBJ1-1|TRBV6-5|.|.
CASSQRYRGVTEAFF
TGTGCCAGCAGCCAAAGATACCGGGGTGTCACTGAAGCTTTCTTT
>TRBJ1-2|TRBV30|.|.
CAWSPGAGGYTF
TGTGCCTGGAGCCCAGGCGCTGGTGGCTACACCTTC
>TRBJ2-7|TRBV6-1|.|TRBD2
CASSESGGLSSYEQYF
TGTGCCAGCAGTGAAAGCGGGGGTCTGAGCTCCTACGAGCAGTACTTC
>TRBJ1-2|TRBV5-1|.|.
CASSLAGIVREDYGYTF
TGCGCCAGCAGCTTGGCCGGGATTGTCAGGGAGGACTATGGCTACACCTTC
>TRBJ1-4|TRBV6-6|.|TRBD1
CASSRGTYEKLFF
TGTGCCAGCAGCAGGGGGACTTACGAAAAACTGTTTTTT
>TRBJ2-5|TRBV4-3|.|.
CASSQTVSTDLQETQYF
TGCGCCAGCAGCCAAACGGTCTCGACAGATCTCCAAGAGACCCAGTACTTC
>TRBJ1-1|TRBV6-5|.|TRBD1
CASSQGPGGPEAFF
TGTGCCAGTTCACAGGGGCCCGGGGGACCTGAAGCTTTCTTT
>TRBJ1-5|TRBV4-3|once|.
CASSQDLGGDNQPQHF
TGCGCCAGCAGCCAAGACCTTGGAGGGGACAATCAGCCCCAGCATTTT